Below are 32 T cell receptor beta chains sequenced from a single sample in a study of blood T cell repertoires in COVID-19. Only in-frame clones appear in the TCRdb table, and some are missing; sequencing was by immunoSEQ multiplex PCR. The data show a few hundred thousand clones, roughly nine tenths seen once. Sequencing used PBMCs or T cells enriched from blood (not recorded which). These receptors all stem from a woman in her forties who had been exposed to COVID-19.

In its sample, this clone was seen a few times. V gene TRBV5-1 combines with J gene TRBJ2-3; the match to TRBD2 covers 8 bases. V shed 0 bases and J 4 bases; nucleotides not matched to a gene: 1. Germline V gene sequence: CDR1 SGHRS, CDR2 YFSETQ. The CDR3 runs 14 residues. The CDR3 reads CASSLGLAPDTQYF. The CDR3, as DNA: TGCGCCAGCAGCTTGGGACTAGCGCCAGATACGCAGTATTTT.

The chain combines TRBV7-3 with TRBJ2-2; 12 nucleotides align to TRBD2. This CDR3 region has 15 residues. V shed 5 bases and J 6 bases; nucleotides not matched to a gene: 4. Germline loops: CDR1 SGHTA, CDR2 FQGTGA. The DNA of the CDR3 is TGTGCCAGCAGCACGGGACTAGCGGGTTCCGGGGAGCTGTTTTTT. Translation gives CASSTGLAGSGELFF.

J is TRBJ1-4 and V is TRBV9; D might be TRBD1 (6 bases). Germline V gene lookup returns CDR1 SGDLS and CDR2 YYNGEE. The V gene lost 0 bases and the J gene lost 7 bases, with 13 bases spanning the gap. This CDR3 has 15 amino acids. In nucleotides, the CDR3 is TGTGCCAGCAGCGTAGGTCAGGGGCCGCCTGAAAAACTGTTTTTT. Protein product: CASSVGQGPPEKLFF.

J is TRBJ1-5 and V is TRBV19; 9 bases are shared with TRBD1. The germline gives CDR1 LNHDA, CDR2 SQIVND (reference sequence). V lost 4 bases, J lost 3 bases, and 4 bases stayed unmatched. There are 15 residues in the CDR3. The CDR3 region is CASSTGTGHNQPQHF. In DNA, the CDR3 is TGTGCCAGTAGTACCGGGACAGGGCACAATCAGCCCCAGCATTTT. Based on the CDR3 plus reference TRBV19 and TRBJ1-5, the full variable domain is DGGITQSPKYLFRKEGQNVTLSCEQNLNHDAMYWYRQDPGQGLRLIYYSQIVNDFQKGDIAEGYSVSREKKESFPLTVTSAQKNPTAFYLCASSTGTGHNQPQHFGDGTRLSIL.

In DNA, the CDR3 is TGTGCCTGGAGTGTACGAAAGGCAGGGGACTATGGCTACACCTTC. Protein: CAWSVRKAGDYGYTF. This rearrangement joins TRBV30 to TRBJ1-2; D perhaps matches TRBD1 (6 bases). CDR3 length: 15 residues. Germline CDR1 and CDR2: GTSNPN and SVGIG (reference sequence). Trimming removed 0 bases from V and 3 bases from J, with 14 bases in between.

This clone appeared once. Other nucleotide sequences in the sample specify the same CDR3. The genes are TRBV29-1 and TRBJ1-2; 8 bases are shared with TRBD1. CDR3 size: 12 residues. Trimming at V came to 2 bases and at J to 8 bases, leaving 4 bases not matched to a gene. Looked up from germline, CDR1 is SQVTM and CDR2 is ANQGSEA. The CDR3 reads CSVEQGAGGYTF. The DNA for the CDR3 is TGCAGCGTTGAACAGGGGGCGGGAGGCTACACCTTC.

The chain uses TRBV7-2 and TRBJ2-5; TRBD2 aligns across 7 bases. There are 15 residues in the CDR3. Germline V gene lookup returns CDR1 SGHTA and CDR2 FQGNSA. V was pared by 6 bases and J by 5 bases, with 12 bases of the junction left unmatched. The chain's CDR3 is CASSRLGGGEETQYF. In DNA form, the CDR3 reads TGTGCCAGCAGTCGCCTGGGGGGAGGGGAGGAGACCCAGTACTTC.

The rearrangement links TRBV3-1 (or the pseudogene TRBV3-2) to TRBJ1-6; weak D call: TRBD1 (5 bases). V lost 1 base to trimming and J lost 10 bases, with 14 bases between them. The CDR3 extends over 15 amino acids. Germline lookup yields CDR1 LGHDT and CDR2 YNNKEL (reference sequence). The chain's CDR3 is CASSQGRGVGSPLHF. The CDR3 DNA follows: TGTGCCAGCAGCCAAGGGAGGGGTGTAGGGTCACCCCTCCACTTT.

The V gene is TRBV7-2, the J gene TRBJ2-7; 13 bases are shared with TRBD2. CDR1 is SGHTA, CDR2 FQGNSA, per germline. Germline trimming cut 8 bases from V and 7 bases from J; bases unmatched to any gene: 14. The CDR3 runs to 16 residues. Here the CDR3 reads CASSDTGTSGIEEQYF. CDR3 nucleotide sequence: TGTGCCAGCTCCGACACCGGGACTAGCGGGATAGAGGAGCAGTACTTC.

The V gene is TRBV6-4, the J gene TRBJ1-2; 7 bases agree with TRBD1. V trimming: 9 bases; J trimming: 7 bases; junction bases outside the gene matches: 8. The CDR3 loop spans 12 amino acids. Germline loops: CDR1 MRHNA, CDR2 SNTAGT. The CDR3 protein is CASQDRMGGYTF. The CDR3 DNA is TGTGCCAGTCAGGACAGGATGGGTGGCTACACCTTC.

This clone was recorded only once. The rearrangement uses TRBV28 and TRBJ2-3; TRBD2 aligns across 11 bases. Looked up from germline, CDR1 is MDHEN and CDR2 is SYDVKM. V lost 6 bases to trimming and J lost 5 bases; unmatched junction nucleotides: 7. This CDR3 contains 15 residues. CDR3 DNA sequence: TGTGCCAGCAGGTATCTAGCGGGGGGCTTAGATACGCAGTATTTT. As protein: CASRYLAGGLDTQYF.

In its sample, this clone was seen once. The gene calls are TRBV6-4 and TRBJ2-1; TRBD1 matches 8 bases. The trim removed 5 bases at V and 5 bases at J, leaving 8 bases unmatched. The CDR3 contains 15 residues. Germline-derived CDR1 and CDR2 are MRHNA and SNTAGT. The CDR3 region is CASSKDRGANNEQFF. The CDR3 region has the DNA TGTGCCAGCAGTAAAGACAGGGGAGCAAACAATGAGCAGTTCTTC.

The CDR3 nucleotides are TGTGCCACCACGACAGGGGCCTTCTCTGGAAACACCATATATTTT. This sequence encodes CATTTGAFSGNTIYF. The chain recombines TRBV10-3 with TRBJ1-3; 8 bases line up with TRBD1. Germline V gene sequence: CDR1 ENHRY, CDR2 SYGVKD. Losses at the gene ends were 10 bases for V and 0 bases for J; bases not matched to a gene: 8. The CDR3 is made up of 15 amino acids.

This chain uses TRBV3-1 (or the pseudogene TRBV3-2) with TRBJ2-7; 8 bases are a match to TRBD1. This CDR3 is built from 13 residues. Losses at the gene ends were 4 bases for V and 6 bases for J; bases not matched to a gene: 5. Germline CDR1 and CDR2: LGHDT and YNNKEL (reference sequence). In DNA, the CDR3 is TGTGCCAGCAGCCGAGGACAGGGTGGCGAGCAGTACTTC. Its translation: CASSRGQGGEQYF.

This sequence joins TRBV27 and TRBJ2-1; 10 positions match TRBD2. This CDR3 is built from 20 residues. CDR1 MNHEY and CDR2 SMNVEV come from the germline V gene (reference sequence). V gave up 6 bases and J gave up 2 bases; unmatched junction bases: 19. The CDR3 coding sequence is TGTGCCAGCAGCCCCCAATTGCAAGTTCTAGCGGGAGACGCCTACAATGAGCAGTTCTTC. As protein: CASSPQLQVLAGDAYNEQFF.

This chain connects TRBV7-2 to TRBJ2-1, with unresolved D. This CDR3 is 14 amino acids long. V was clipped by 0 bases and J by 0 bases, with 3 bases between them. Germline V gene data show CDR1 as SGHTA and CDR2 as FQGNSA. Here the CDR3 reads CASSLASSYNEQFF. In DNA form, the CDR3 reads TGTGCCAGCAGCTTAGCTAGCTCCTACAATGAGCAGTTCTTC.

The chain carries TRBV18 and TRBJ2-7; 7 bases match TRBD1. The CDR3 has 14 amino acids. CDR1 is KGHSH and CDR2 is LQKENI in the germline V gene. V was pared by 6 bases and J by 4 bases, with 9 bases of the junction left unmatched. Written as DNA, the CDR3 is TGTGCCAGCTCCCAGACAGGGCCGCGGTACGAGCAGTACTTC. It yields the protein CASSQTGPRYEQYF.

The chain links TRBV18 to TRBJ2-5, with TRBD2 as a possible D gene (6 bases). The CDR3 runs 14 residues. Germline V gives CDR1 KGHSH, CDR2 LQKENI. Trimming took 0 bases from V and 5 from J, leaving 10 bases between them. The CDR3 loop reads CASSPPSGRETQYF. The CDR3 region has the DNA TGTGCCAGCTCACCACCCAGCGGGCGGGAGACCCAGTACTTC.

This clone occurred a few times. The gene calls are TRBV30 and TRBJ1-2, with D maybe TRBD1 (5 bases). The germline V and J ends were trimmed by 6 bases and 3 bases, with 11 bases remaining between them. The CDR3 runs 12 residues. Germline-derived CDR1 and CDR2 are GTSNPN and SVGIG (reference sequence). The CDR3 loop reads CACWGGDYGYTF. The CDR3 coding sequence is TGTGCCTGCTGGGGAGGGGACTATGGCTACACCTTC.

This clone was seen only once. V usage is TRBV4-3 and J usage is TRBJ2-3; D not certain. This CDR3 region has 16 residues. Germline CDR1 is LGHNA and CDR2 is YSLEER. V dropped 4 bases and J dropped 3 bases, with 17 bases sitting between them. Here the CDR3 reads CASSPNPNLYTDTQYF. CDR3 DNA sequence: TGCGCCAGCAGCCCGAACCCGAACTTATATACAGATACGCAGTATTTT.

This clone has only a few counts. The gene calls are TRBV14 and TRBJ1-2, with TRBD1 matching 8 bases. This CDR3 is built from 15 residues. The ends lost 4 bases at V and 1 base at J; junction bases unmatched: 5. Germline V lookup: CDR1 SGHDN, CDR2 FVKESK. The CDR3 nucleotides are TGTGCCAGCAGCCCCCGTACAGGGGGTAACTATGGCTACACCTTC. Translated: CASSPRTGGNYGYTF.

The chain combines TRBV12-3 or TRBV12-4 with TRBJ1-1, with D unresolved. The ends were cut back, 5 bases at V and 5 bases at J, with 9 bases in the middle. There are 12 residues in the CDR3. The CDR3 sequence: CASSLGRTEAFF. As DNA, the CDR3 is TGTGCCAGCAGTCTCGGTCGAACTGAAGCTTTCTTT.

CDR3: CATRKKADTEAFF. The CDR3 DNA reads TGTGCCACCCGGAAAAAAGCGGACACTGAAGCTTTCTTT. This chain links TRBV6-5 with TRBJ1-1; D not certain. The CDR3 covers 13 residues. V was clipped by 10 bases and J by 3 bases, with 15 bases between them. Germline-derived CDR1 and CDR2 are MNHEY and SVGAGI.

In DNA form, the CDR3 reads TGCAGTGCTAGGGAGGTGGAGACCCAGTACTTC. Its translation is CSAREVETQYF. This chain links TRBV20-1 with TRBJ2-5; D perhaps matches TRBD2 (5 bases). Germline CDR1 and CDR2: DFQATT and SNEGSKA (reference sequence). Trimming shortened V by 3 bases and J by 5 bases, and 7 bases separated the two germline ends. CDR3 size: 11 residues.

This chain joins TRBV6-6 and TRBJ1-3, with 7 bases that match TRBD1. With 2 bases clipped from V and 4 bases from J, the junction kept 8 bases outside the gene matches. The CDR3 covers 16 residues. Germline values: CDR1 MNHNY, CDR2 SVGAGI (reference sequence). In DNA form, the CDR3 reads TGTGCCAGCAGTTACGGAACAGGGGCTTACGGAAACACCATATATTTT. Its protein is CASSYGTGAYGNTIYF.

The chain employs TRBV19 and TRBJ1-2; 8 nucleotides line up with TRBD1. This CDR3 has 14 residues. Trimming took 2 bases from V and 2 from J; bases not matched to a gene: 1. CDR1 is LNHDA, CDR2 SQIVND, per germline (reference sequence). Here the CDR3 reads CASSIHRGNYGYTF. CDR3 nucleotide sequence: TGTGCCAGTAGTATACACAGGGGGAACTATGGCTACACCTTC.

V and J are TRBV18 and TRBJ1-6; D is possibly TRBD1 (6 bases). CDR1 is KGHSH and CDR2 is LQKENI in the germline V gene. V lost 4 bases and J 1 base, leaving 20 bases between the germline ends. This CDR3 has 19 amino acids. CDR3 protein: CASSLRGTSSGSYNSPLHF. The CDR3 DNA reads as TGTGCCAGCTCACTTCGAGGGACATCCTCTGGGTCCTATAATTCACCCCTCCACTTT.

The gene calls are TRBV20-1 and TRBJ1-6; D gene ambiguous. V was pared by 3 bases and J by 4 bases, with 10 bases between. This CDR3 has 14 residues. The germline gives CDR1 DFQATT, CDR2 SNEGSKA (reference sequence). Here the CDR3 DNA reads TGCAGTGCTAGTCGGGGAGAGTATAATTCACCCCTCCACTTT. It yields the protein CSASRGEYNSPLHF.

The CDR3 region has the DNA TGTGCCAGCAGCTTGCGGGGGGGACTCGAAGCTTTCTTT. It translates to CASSLRGGLEAFF. J is TRBJ1-1 and V is TRBV5-4, with a weak D call TRBD1 (5 bases). The CDR3 covers 13 residues. Germline CDR1 is SGHNT and CDR2 is YYREEE (reference sequence). V dropped 1 base and J dropped 8 bases, with 12 bases sitting between them.

The rearrangement joins TRBV18 to TRBJ1-5; a possible D gene is TRBD1 (5 bases). Germline V gene data show CDR1 as KGHSH and CDR2 as LQKENI. This CDR3 has 15 residues. Trimming shortened V by 3 bases and J by 5 bases, and 14 bases separated the two germline ends. The CDR3 loop reads CASSPGQVGDQPQHF. The CDR3 nucleotides are TGTGCCAGCTCACCGGGGCAGGTAGGAGATCAGCCCCAGCATTTT.

V gene TRBV5-4 combines with J gene TRBJ2-5; 9 bases align to TRBD2. V lost 4 bases, J lost 5 bases, and 18 bases stayed unmatched. The CDR3 contains 18 residues. Per germline, CDR1 SGHNT and CDR2 YYREEE (reference sequence). CDR3 protein: CASSPRGGGLASSETQYF. In DNA form, the CDR3 reads TGTGCCAGCAGCCCAAGGGGGGGCGGACTAGCGTCATCGGAGACCCAGTACTTC. The full variable domain, completed using reference TRBV5-4 and TRBJ2-5, is ETGVTQSPTHLIKTRGQQVTLRCSSQSGHNTVSWYQQALGQGPQFIFQYYREEENGRGNFPPRFSGLQFPNYSSELNVNALELDDSALYLCASSPRGGGLASSETQYFGPGTRLLVL.

This clone was detected once. The chain employs TRBV7-2 and TRBJ1-1; TRBD1 matches 8 bases. Germline CDR1 is SGHTA and CDR2 is FQGNSA. Unmatched junction bases numbered 14, after V lost 5 bases and J lost 0 bases. CDR3 size: 18 residues. The DNA of the CDR3 is TGTGCCAGCAGCCCAGGGGCTTGGGGGACAGGACTGAACACTGAAGCTTTCTTT. This gives the protein CASSPGAWGTGLNTEAFF.